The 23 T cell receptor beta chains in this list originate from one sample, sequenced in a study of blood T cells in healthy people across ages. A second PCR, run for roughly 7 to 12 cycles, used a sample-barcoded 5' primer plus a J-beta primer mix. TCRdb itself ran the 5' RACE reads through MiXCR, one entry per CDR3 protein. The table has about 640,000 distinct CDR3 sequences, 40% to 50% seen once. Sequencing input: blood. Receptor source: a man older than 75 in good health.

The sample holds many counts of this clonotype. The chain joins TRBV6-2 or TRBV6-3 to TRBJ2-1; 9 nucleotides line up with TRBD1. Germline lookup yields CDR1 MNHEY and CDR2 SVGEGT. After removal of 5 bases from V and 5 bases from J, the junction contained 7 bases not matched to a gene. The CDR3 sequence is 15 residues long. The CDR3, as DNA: TGTGCCAGCAGTGACCCGGGACAGGGTCACAATGAGCAGTTCTTC. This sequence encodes CASSDPGQGHNEQFF.

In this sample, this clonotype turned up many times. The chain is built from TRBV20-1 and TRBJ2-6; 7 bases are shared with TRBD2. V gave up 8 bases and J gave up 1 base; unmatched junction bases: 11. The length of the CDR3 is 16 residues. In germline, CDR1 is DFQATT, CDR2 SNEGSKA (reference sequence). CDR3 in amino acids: CSTWGGGPSGANVLTF. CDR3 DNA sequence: TGCAGTACTTGGGGGGGAGGGCCGTCTGGGGCCAACGTCCTGACTTTC.

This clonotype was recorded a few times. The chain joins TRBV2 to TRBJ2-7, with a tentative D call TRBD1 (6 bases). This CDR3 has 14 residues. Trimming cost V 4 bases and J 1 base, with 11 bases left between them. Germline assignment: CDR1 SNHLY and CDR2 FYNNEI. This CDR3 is CASSARQASYEQYF. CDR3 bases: TGTGCCAGCAGTGCTAGACAGGCATCCTACGAGCAGTACTTC.

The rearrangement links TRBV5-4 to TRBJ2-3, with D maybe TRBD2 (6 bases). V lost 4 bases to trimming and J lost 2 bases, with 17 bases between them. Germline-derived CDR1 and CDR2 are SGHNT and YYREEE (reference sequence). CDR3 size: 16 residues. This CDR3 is CASSPLVGGLTDTQYF. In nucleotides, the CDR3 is TGTGCCAGCAGCCCACTAGTGGGGGGACTCACAGATACGCAGTATTTT.

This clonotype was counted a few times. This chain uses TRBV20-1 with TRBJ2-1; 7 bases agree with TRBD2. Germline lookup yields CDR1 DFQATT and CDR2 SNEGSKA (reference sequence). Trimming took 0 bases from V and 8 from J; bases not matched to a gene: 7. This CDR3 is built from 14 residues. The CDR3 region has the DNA TGCAGTGCTAGAGATCTCGCGGGAGAATATGAGCAGTTCTTC. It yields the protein CSARDLAGEYEQFF.

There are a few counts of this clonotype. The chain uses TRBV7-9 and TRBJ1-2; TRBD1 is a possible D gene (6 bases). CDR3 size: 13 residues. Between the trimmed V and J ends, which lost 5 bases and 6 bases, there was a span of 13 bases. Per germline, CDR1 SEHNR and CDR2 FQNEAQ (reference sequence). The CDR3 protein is CASSEDSVDGYTF. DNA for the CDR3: TGTGCCAGCAGCGAGGACAGCGTTGATGGCTACACCTTC.

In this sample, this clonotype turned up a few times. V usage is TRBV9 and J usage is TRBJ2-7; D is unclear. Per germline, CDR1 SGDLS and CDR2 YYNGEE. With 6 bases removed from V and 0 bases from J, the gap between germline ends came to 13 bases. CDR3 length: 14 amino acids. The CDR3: CASTPTSYSYEQYF. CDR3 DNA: TGTGCCAGCACCCCAACCAGCTACTCCTACGAGCAGTACTTC.

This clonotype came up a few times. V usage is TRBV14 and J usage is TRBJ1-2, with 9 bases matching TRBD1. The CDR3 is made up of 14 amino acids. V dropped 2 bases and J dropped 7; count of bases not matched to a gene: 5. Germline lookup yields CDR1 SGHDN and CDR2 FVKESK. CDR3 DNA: TGTGCCAGCAGCCAACTTGCGACAGGGGGTGGCTACACCTTC. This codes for CASSQLATGGGYTF.

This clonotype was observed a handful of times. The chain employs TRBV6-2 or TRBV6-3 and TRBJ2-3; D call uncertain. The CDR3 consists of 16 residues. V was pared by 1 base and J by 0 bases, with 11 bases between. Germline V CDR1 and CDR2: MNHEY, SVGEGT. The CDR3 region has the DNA TGTGCCAGCAGTTACTTACGGGTTTCTAGCACAGATACGCAGTATTTT. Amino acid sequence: CASSYLRVSSTDTQYF.

The CDR3 coding sequence is TGTGCCAGCAGCTCGGACAGGGCGCGCAGTGAGACCCAGTACTTC. It codes for CASSSDRARSETQYF. The genes are TRBV7-6 and TRBJ2-5, with TRBD1 identical over 8 bases. Germline lookup yields CDR1 SGHVS and CDR2 FNYEAQ. Trimming at V came to 4 bases and at J to 5 bases, leaving 9 bases not matched to a gene. The CDR3 is 15 residues long.

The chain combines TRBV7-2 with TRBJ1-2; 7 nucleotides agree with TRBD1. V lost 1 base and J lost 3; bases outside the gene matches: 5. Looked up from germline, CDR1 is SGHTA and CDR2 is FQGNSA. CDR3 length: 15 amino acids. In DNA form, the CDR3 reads TGTGCCAGCAGCTTAGGGTCAGGGGGAGACTATGGCTACACCTTC. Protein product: CASSLGSGGDYGYTF. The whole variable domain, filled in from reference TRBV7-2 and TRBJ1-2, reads GAGVSQSPSNKVTEKGKDVELRCDPISGHTALYWYRQSLGQGLEFLIYFQGNSAPDKSGLPSDRFSAERTGGSVSTLTIQRTQQEDSAVYLCASSLGSGGDYGYTFGSGTRLTVV.

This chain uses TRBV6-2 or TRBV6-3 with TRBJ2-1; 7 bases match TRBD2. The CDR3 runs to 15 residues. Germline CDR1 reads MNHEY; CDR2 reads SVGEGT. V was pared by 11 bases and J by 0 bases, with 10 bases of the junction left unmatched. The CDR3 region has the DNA TGTGCCCTCAGAAAGGGCGGGAGCTCCTACAATGAGCAGTTCTTC. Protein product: CALRKGGSSYNEQFF.

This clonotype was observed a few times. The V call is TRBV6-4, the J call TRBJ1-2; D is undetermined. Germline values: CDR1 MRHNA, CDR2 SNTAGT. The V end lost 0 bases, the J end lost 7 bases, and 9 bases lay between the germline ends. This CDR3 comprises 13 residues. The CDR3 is CASSDSTGGGYTF. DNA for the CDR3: TGTGCCAGCAGTGACTCGACGGGAGGTGGCTACACCTTC.

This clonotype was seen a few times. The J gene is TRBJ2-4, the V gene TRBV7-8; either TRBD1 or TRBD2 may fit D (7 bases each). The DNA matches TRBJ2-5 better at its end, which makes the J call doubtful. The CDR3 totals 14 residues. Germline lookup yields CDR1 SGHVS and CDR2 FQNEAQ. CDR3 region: CASHPGRGPETQYF. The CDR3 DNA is TGTGCCAGCCACCCGGGGAGGGGGCCAGAGACCCAGTACTTC.

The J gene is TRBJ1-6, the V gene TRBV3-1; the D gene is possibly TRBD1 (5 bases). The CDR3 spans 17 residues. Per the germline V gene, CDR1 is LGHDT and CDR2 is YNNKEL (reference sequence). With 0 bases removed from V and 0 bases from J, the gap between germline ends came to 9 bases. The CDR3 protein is CASSQDRTSSYNSPLHF. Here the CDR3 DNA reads TGTGCCAGCAGCCAAGATAGGACAAGCTCCTATAATTCACCCCTCCACTTT.

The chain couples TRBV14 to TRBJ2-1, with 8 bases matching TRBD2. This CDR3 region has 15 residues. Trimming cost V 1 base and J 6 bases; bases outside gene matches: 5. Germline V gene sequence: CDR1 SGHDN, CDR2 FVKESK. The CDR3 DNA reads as TGTGCCAGCAGCCAAGCGACGGGGGGGATCAATGAGCAGTTCTTC. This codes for CASSQATGGINEQFF. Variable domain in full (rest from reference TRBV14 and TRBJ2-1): EAGVTQFPSHSVIEKGQTVTLRCDPISGHDNLYWYRRVMGKEIKFLLHFVKESKQDESGMPNNRFLAERTGGTYSTLKVQPAELEDSGVYFCASSQATGGINEQFFGPGTRLTVL.

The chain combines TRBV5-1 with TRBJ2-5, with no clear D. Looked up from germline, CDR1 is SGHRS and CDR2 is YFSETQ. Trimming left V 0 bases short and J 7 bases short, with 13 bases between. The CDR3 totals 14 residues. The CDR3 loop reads CASSLAPNDGTQYF. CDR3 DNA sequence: TGCGCCAGCAGCTTGGCCCCGAATGACGGGACCCAGTACTTC.

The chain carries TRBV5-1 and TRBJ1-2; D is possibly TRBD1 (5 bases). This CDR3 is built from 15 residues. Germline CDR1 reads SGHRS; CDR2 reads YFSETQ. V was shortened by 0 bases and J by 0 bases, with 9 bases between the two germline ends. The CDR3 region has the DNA TGCGCCAGCAGCTTGGAGCCAGGGACTAACTATGGCTACACCTTC. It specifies CASSLEPGTNYGYTF.

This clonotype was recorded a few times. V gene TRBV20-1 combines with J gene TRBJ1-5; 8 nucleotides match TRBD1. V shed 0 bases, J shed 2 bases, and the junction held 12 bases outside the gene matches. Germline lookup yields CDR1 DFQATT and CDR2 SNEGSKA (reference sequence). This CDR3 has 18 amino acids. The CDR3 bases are TGCAGTGCTAGAGATACGAAACAGGGGGGTGGGGGCAATCAGCCCCAGCATTTT. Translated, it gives CSARDTKQGGGGNQPQHF.

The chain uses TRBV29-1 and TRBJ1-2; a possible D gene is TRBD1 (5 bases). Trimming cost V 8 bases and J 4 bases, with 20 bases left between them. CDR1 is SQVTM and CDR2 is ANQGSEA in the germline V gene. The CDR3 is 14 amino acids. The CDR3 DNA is TGCAGCTCATCGGAGGACGGGGCAGGCTATGGCTACACCTTC. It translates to CSSSEDGAGYGYTF.

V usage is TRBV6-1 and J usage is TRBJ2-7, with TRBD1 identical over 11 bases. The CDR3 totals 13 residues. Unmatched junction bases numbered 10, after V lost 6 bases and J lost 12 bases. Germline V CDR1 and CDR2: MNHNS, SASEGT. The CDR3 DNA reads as TGTGCCAGCAGAAGGACAGGGGGCTCTATCGGGTACTTC. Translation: CASRRTGGSIGYF.

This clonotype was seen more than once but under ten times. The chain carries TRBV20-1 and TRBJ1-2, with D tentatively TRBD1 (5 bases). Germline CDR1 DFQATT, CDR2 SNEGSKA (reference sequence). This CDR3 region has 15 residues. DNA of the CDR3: TGCAGCGCTCTTGACGGGGCAGCCACAATCTATGGCTACACCTTC. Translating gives CSALDGAATIYGYTF.

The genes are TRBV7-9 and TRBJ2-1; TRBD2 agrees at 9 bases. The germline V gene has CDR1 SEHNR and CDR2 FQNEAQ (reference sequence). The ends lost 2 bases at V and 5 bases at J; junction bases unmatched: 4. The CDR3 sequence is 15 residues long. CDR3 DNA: TGTGCCAGCAGCTTACAACTAGCGGGCCACAATGAGCAGTTCTTC. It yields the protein CASSLQLAGHNEQFF.